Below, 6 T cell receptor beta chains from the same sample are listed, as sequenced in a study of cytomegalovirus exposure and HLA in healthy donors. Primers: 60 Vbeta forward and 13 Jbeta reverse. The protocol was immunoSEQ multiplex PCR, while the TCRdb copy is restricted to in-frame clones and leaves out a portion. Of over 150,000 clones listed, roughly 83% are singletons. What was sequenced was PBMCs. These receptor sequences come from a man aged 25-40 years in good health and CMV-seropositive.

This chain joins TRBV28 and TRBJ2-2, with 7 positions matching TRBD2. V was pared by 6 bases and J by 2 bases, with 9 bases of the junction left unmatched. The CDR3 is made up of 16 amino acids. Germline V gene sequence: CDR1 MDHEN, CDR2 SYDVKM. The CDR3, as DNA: TGTGCCAGCAGCTCCTGGGGGGGGGTTAACACCGGGGAGCTGTTTTTT. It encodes CASSSWGGVNTGELFF.

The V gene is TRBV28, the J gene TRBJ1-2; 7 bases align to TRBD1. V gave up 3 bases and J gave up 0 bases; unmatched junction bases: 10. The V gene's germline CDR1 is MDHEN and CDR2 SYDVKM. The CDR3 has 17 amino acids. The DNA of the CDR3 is TGTGCCAGCAGTTTTAACTCCCGGGACAGTACTAACTATGGCTACACCTTC. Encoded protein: CASSFNSRDSTNYGYTF.

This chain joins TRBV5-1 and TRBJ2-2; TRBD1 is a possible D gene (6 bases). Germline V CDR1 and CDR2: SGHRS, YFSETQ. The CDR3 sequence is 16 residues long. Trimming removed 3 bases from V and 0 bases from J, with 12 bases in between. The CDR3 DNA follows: TGCGCCAGCAGCTCTCAGGGGTTCGCGAACACCGGGGAGCTGTTTTTT. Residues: CASSSQGFANTGELFF.

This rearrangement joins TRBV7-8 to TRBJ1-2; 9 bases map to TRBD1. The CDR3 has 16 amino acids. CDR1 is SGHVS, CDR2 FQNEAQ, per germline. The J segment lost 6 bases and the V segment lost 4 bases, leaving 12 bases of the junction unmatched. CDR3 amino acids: CASSSTLRGTGNGYTF. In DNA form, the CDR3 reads TGTGCCAGCAGCTCGACCTTACGGGGGACAGGGAATGGCTACACCTTC.

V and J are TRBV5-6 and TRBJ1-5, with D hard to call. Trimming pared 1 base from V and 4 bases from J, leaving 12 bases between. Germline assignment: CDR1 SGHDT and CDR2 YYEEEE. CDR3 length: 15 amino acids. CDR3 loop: CASSLRLGGNQPQHF. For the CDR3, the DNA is TGTGCCAGCAGCTTGCGGCTCGGAGGGAATCAGCCCCAGCATTTT.

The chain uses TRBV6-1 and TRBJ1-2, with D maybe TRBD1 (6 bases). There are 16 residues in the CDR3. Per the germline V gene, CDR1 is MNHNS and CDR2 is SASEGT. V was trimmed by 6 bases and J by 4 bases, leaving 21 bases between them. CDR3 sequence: CASREHAPGQSYGYTF. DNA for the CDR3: TGTGCCAGCAGGGAACACGCACCCGGACAGAGCTATGGCTACACCTTC.